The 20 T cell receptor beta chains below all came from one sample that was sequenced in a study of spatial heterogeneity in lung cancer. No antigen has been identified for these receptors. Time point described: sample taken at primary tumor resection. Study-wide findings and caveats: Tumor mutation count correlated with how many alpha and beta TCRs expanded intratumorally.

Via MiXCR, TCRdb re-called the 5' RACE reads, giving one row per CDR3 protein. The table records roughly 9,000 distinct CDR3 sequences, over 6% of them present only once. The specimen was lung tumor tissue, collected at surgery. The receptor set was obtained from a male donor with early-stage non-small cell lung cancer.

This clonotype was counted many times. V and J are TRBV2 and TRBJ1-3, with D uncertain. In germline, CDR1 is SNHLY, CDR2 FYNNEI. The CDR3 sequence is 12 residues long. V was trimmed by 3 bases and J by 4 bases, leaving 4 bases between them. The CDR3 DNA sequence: TGTGCCAGCAGTGACCGGGGAAACACCATATATTTT. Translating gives CASSDRGNTIYF.

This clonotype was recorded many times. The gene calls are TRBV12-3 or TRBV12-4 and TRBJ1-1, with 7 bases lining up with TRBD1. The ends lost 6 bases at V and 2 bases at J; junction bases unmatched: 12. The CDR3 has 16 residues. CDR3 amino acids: CASSRGQARLNTEAFF. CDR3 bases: TGTGCCAGCAGCCGAGGACAGGCCAGACTTAACACTGAAGCTTTCTTT.

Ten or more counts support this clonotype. CDR3 sequence: CASSQGAYTGDNSPLHF. In DNA form, the CDR3 reads TGTGCCAGCAGCCAAGGAGCCTACACCGGCGATAATTCACCCCTCCACTTT. This chain connects TRBV3-1 to TRBJ1-6, with D unclear. The CDR3 extends over 17 amino acids. CDR1 and CDR2 (germline): LGHDT, YNNKEL (reference sequence). The ends were cut back, 1 base at V and 5 bases at J, with 15 bases in the middle.

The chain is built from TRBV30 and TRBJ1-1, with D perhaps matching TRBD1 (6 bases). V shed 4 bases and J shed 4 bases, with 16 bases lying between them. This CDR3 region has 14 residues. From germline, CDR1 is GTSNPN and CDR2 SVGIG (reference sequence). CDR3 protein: CAWTPMGGGTEAFF. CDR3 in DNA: TGTGCCTGGACCCCGATGGGAGGGGGCACTGAAGCTTTCTTT.

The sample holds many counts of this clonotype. The CDR3 DNA reads TGCGCCAGCAACCCCGGGACAGGGGACGAGCAGTTCTTC. Its translation is CASNPGTGDEQFF. The chain has TRBV10-1 and TRBJ2-1; 10 bases are shared with TRBD1. The trim removed 7 bases at V and 10 bases at J, leaving 7 bases unmatched. This CDR3 has 13 residues. The germline gives CDR1 WNHNN, CDR2 SYGVQD (reference sequence).

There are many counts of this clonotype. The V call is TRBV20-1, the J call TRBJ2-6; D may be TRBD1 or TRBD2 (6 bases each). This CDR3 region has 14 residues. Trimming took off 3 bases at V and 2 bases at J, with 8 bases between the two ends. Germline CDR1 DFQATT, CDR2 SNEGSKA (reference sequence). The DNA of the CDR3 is TGCAGTGCTAGGGAGGGGGCTGGGGCCAACGTCCTGACTTTC. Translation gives CSAREGAGANVLTF.

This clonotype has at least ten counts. The CDR3 DNA follows: TGTGCCAGCAGTTTCGGGACTAGCGGTTTTAGCACAGATACGCAGTATTTT. The encoded protein is CASSFGTSGFSTDTQYF. The V gene is TRBV12-3 or TRBV12-4, the J gene TRBJ2-3; the match to TRBD2 covers 11 bases. This CDR3 region has 17 residues. V gave up 3 bases and J gave up 0 bases; unmatched junction bases: 5.

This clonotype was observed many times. This chain's CDR3 is CASSLSGGYTF. The CDR3, as DNA: TGTGCCAGCAGTTTATCTGGAGGCTACACCTTC. The V and J genes are TRBV28 and TRBJ1-2, with D unresolved. CDR3 length equals 11 residues. V was pared by 1 base and J by 8 bases, with 5 bases between. Germline-derived CDR1 and CDR2 are MDHEN and SYDVKM.

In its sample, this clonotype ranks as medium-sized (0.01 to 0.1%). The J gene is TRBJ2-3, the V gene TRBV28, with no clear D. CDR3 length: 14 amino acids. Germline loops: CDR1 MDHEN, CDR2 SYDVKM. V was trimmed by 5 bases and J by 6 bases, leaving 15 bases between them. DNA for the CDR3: TGTGCCAGCAGTACTCCCGACCGGGTGGATACGCAGTATTTT. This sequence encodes CASSTPDRVDTQYF.

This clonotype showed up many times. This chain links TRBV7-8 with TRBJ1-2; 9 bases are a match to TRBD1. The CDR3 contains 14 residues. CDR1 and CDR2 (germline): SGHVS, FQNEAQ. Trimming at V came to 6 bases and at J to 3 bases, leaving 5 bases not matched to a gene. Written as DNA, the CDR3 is TGTGCCAGCAGGTCTACAGGGGGCGACTATGGCTACACCTTC. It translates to CASRSTGGDYGYTF.

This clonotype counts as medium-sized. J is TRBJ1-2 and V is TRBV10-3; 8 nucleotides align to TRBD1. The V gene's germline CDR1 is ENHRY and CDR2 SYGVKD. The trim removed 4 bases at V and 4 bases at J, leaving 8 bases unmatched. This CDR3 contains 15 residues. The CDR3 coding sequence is TGTGCCATCAGTGCCCCCCATCAGGGGGCCTATGGCTACACCTTC. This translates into CAISAPHQGAYGYTF.

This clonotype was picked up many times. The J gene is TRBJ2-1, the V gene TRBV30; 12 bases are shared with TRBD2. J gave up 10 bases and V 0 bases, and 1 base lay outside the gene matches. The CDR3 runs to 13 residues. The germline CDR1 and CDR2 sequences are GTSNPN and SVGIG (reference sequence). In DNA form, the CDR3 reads TGTGCCTGGAGTGTACTAGCGGGGGGAGAGCAGTTCTTC. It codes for CAWSVLAGGEQFF.

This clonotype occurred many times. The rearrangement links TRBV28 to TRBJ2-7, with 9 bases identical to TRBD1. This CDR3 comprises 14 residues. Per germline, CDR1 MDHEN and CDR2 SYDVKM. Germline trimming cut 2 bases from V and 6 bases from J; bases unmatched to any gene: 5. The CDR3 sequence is CASSLGDRASEQYV. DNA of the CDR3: TGTGCCAGCAGTTTAGGGGACAGGGCTTCCGAGCAGTACGTC.

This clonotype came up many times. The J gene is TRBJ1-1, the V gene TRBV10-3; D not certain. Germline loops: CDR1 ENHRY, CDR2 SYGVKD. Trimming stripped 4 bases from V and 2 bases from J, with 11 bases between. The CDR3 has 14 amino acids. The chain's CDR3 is CAISAQFTNTEAFF. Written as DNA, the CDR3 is TGTGCCATCAGTGCCCAGTTCACAAACACTGAAGCTTTCTTT.

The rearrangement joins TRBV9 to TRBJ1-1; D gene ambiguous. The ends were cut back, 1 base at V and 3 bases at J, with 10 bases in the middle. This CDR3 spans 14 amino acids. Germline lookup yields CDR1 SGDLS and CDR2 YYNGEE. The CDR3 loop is CASSVQPADTEAFF. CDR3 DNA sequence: TGTGCCAGCAGCGTACAACCGGCGGACACTGAAGCTTTCTTT.

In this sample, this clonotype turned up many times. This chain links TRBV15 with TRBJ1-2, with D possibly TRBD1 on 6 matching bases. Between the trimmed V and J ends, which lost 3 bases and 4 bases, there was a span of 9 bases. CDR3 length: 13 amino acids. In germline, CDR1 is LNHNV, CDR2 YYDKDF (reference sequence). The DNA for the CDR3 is TGTGCCACCAGCAGCGGGGGCCTCTATGGCTACACCTTC. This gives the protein CATSSGGLYGYTF.

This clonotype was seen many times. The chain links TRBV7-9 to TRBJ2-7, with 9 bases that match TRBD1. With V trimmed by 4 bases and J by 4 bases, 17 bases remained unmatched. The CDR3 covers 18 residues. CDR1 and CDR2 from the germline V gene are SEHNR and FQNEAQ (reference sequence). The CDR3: CASSSRTRTGTGLYEQYF. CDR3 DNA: TGTGCCAGCAGCTCGAGGACCCGAACCGGGACAGGGCTTTACGAGCAGTACTTC.

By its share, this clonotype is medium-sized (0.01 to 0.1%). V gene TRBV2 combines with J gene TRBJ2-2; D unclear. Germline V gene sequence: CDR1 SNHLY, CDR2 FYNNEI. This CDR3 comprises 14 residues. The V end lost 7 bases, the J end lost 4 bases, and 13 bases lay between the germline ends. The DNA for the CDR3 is TGTGCCAGCAACGAGGTGCAGTTCACCGGGGAGCTGTTTTTT. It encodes CASNEVQFTGELFF.

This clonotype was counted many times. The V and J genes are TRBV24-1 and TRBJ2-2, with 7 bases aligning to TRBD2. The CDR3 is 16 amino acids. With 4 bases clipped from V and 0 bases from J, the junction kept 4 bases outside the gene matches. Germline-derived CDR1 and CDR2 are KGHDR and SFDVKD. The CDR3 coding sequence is TGTGCCACCAGTGAAGGCGGGAGAACGAACACCGGGGAGCTGTTTTTT. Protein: CATSEGGRTNTGELFF.

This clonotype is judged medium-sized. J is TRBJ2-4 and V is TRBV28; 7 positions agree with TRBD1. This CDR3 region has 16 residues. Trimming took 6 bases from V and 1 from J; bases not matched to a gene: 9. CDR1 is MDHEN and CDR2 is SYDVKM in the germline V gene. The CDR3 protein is CASSPTGEWAKNIQYF. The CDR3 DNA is TGTGCCAGCAGCCCCACAGGGGAATGGGCCAAAAACATTCAGTACTTC.